The clone carrying this TCR beta chain was observed many times. CDR3 size: 15 residues. Trimming took 6 bases from V and 2 from J; bases not matched to a gene: 10. This sample was taken from a study of patients and donors after allogeneic stem cell transplantation. TCRdb re-called the RT-PCR reads with MiXCR, one entry per CDR3 protein. This sample has 70,000 to 95,000 distinct CDR3 sequences, with about 5% found just once. Sequencing was carried out using blood, either unsorted or a sorted T cell fraction (not recorded which). The chain uses TRBV12-3 or TRBV12-4 and TRBJ2-7; 7 bases agree with TRBD1. The TCR was taken from a human donor who was either an allogeneic HSCT recipient or a stem cell or donor lymphocyte infusion donor (not recorded which). It is not recorded whose cells these are; they may come from a transplant donor. In DNA, the CDR3 is TGTGCCAGCAGCCCGTACCGGGACAGACCCTACGAGCAGTACTTC. Translation gives CASSPYRDRPYEQYF.